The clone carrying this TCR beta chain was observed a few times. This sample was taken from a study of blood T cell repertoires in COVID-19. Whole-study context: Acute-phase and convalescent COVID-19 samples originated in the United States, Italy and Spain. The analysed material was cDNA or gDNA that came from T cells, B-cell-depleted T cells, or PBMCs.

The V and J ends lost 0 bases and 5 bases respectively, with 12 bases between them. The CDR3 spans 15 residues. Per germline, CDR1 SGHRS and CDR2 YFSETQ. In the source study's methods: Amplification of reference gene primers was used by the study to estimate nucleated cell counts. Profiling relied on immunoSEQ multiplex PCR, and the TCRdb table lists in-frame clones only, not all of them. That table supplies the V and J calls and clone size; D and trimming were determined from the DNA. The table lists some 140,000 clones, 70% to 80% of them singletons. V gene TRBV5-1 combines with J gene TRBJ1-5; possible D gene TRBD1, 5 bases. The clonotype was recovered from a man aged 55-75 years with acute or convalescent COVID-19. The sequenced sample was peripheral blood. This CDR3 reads CASSLGTDTDQPQHF. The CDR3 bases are TGCGCCAGCAGCTTGGGAACGGACACAGATCAGCCCCAGCATTTT. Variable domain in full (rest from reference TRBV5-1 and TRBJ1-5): KAGVTQTPRYLIKTRGQQVTLSCSPISGHRSVSWYQQTPGQGLQFLFEYFSETQRNKGNFPGRFSGRQFSNSRSEMNVSTLELGDSALYLCASSLGTDTDQPQHFGDGTRLSIL.